The clone carrying this T cell receptor (beta chain) was observed a few times. Its matching antigen is unknown. The data belong to a study of radiotherapy plus CTLA-4 blockade in lung cancer. Study information: For around 18% of patients, objective responses occurred, and around 34% had disease control. Points from the study as a whole: Early blood T cell clone dynamics reportedly forecast response best, with interferon-beta. Peripheral blood showed expansion of tumor-derived TCR clones after radiotherapy and ipilimumab.

The data were produced by immunoSEQ multiplex PCR, yet TCRdb's version contains in-frame clones alone and is incomplete. The sample holds about 48,000 clones, 65% to 90% seen once. V was shortened by 5 bases and J by 1 base, with 17 bases between the two germline ends. This CDR3 contains 16 residues. CDR1 SGHTA and CDR2 FQGNSA come from the germline V gene. People whose metastatic non-small-cell lung cancer was chemo-refractory got focal radiation along with CTLA-4 blockade by ipilimumab. This specimen was peripheral blood, taken from a patient treated with radiotherapy plus ipilimumab. The chain uses TRBV7-2 and TRBJ1-2, with D possibly TRBD1 on 5 matching bases. The receptor's source is a human donor with non-small cell lung cancer that progressed on radiotherapy plus ipilimumab. Some clones in this sample may be carry-over from other donors' samples. CDR3 residues: CASSPQLTALNYGYTF. In DNA form, the CDR3 reads TGTGCCAGCAGCCCCCAGCTGACAGCGCTTAACTATGGCTACACCTTC.